These T cell receptor beta chains were read from a single sample in a study of T-cell reconstitution after alpha-beta-depleted transplantation in children. TCRdb redid the calling of the PCR reads with MiXCR, one entry per CDR3 protein. The data hold about 340,000 distinct CDR3 sequences, with approximately 10% observed a single time. Sequenced material: PBMCs from the stem cell graft donor, taken from the stem cell graft. The receptors derive from a human donor who donated a stem cell graft to a child with acute lymphoblastic leukemia. Each CDR3 is given with its conserved first and last residue. A D gene is named only where the DNA matches it firmly. The size of a clone is reported for some rows only, either as once, few or many, or as a class for expanded clones.

d_call: TRBD2; j_call: TRBJ2-1; clone_size: -; v_call: TRBV7-9; cdr3_aa: CASSVSGRPPNEQFF; cdr3_nt: TGTGCCAGCAGCGTTAGCGGGAGGCCCCCCAATGAGCAGTTCTTC
d_call: -; j_call: TRBJ2-1; clone_size: -; v_call: TRBV5-1; cdr3_aa: CAISSYNEQFF; cdr3_nt: TGCGCCATCAGCTCGTACAATGAGCAGTTCTTC
d_call: -; j_call: TRBJ1-5; clone_size: -; v_call: TRBV6-2/TRBV6-3; cdr3_aa: CASSYSVKGVGGNQPQHF; cdr3_nt: TGTGCCAGCAGTTACTCCGTCAAGGGAGTCGGGGGCAATCAGCCCCAGCATTTT
d_call: -; j_call: TRBJ1-2; clone_size: many; v_call: TRBV29-1; cdr3_aa: CSERGLYGYTF; cdr3_nt: TGCAGCGAGAGAGGACTCTATGGCTACACCTTC
d_call: -; j_call: TRBJ1-3; clone_size: many; v_call: TRBV7-2; cdr3_aa: CASSLKGPAGNTIYF; cdr3_nt: TGTGCCAGCAGCTTAAAAGGGCCTGCTGGAAACACCATATATTTT
d_call: -; j_call: TRBJ2-7; clone_size: few; v_call: TRBV15; cdr3_aa: CATSRDRVEQYF; cdr3_nt: TGTGCCACCAGCAGAGATCGGGTGGAGCAGTACTTC
d_call: -; j_call: TRBJ1-2; clone_size: -; v_call: TRBV18; cdr3_aa: CASSPDRNNYGYTF; cdr3_nt: TGTGCCAGCTCACCCGACAGGAATAACTATGGCTACACCTTC
d_call: TRBD1; j_call: TRBJ1-2; clone_size: few; v_call: TRBV5-1; cdr3_aa: CASSLTGGASTNYGYTF; cdr3_nt: TGCGCCAGCAGCTTGACAGGGGGGGCTTCAACTAACTATGGCTACACCTTC
d_call: -; j_call: TRBJ2-7; clone_size: -; v_call: TRBV5-1; cdr3_aa: CASSLGADLPYEQYF; cdr3_nt: TGCGCCAGCAGCTTGGGTGCAGACCTACCCTACGAGCAGTACTTC
d_call: TRBD1; j_call: TRBJ2-7; clone_size: -; v_call: TRBV5-1; cdr3_aa: CASSSTGGVFYEQYF; cdr3_nt: TGCGCCAGCAGCTCAACAGGGGGCGTGTTCTACGAGCAGTACTTC
d_call: -; j_call: TRBJ1-5; clone_size: -; v_call: TRBV5-1; cdr3_aa: CASSSLPNQPQHF; cdr3_nt: TGCGCCAGCAGCTCCCTCCCCAATCAGCCCCAGCATTTT
d_call: -; j_call: TRBJ1-2; clone_size: few; v_call: TRBV5-4; cdr3_aa: CASSLFEPGTTTSYYGYTF; cdr3_nt: TGTGCCAGCAGCTTGTTTGAACCGGGGACAACAACGTCGTACTATGGCTACACCTTC
d_call: -; j_call: TRBJ2-7; clone_size: few; v_call: TRBV20-1; cdr3_aa: CSAAAQAYEQYF; cdr3_nt: TGCAGTGCGGCCGCACAGGCTTACGAGCAGTACTTC
d_call: -; j_call: TRBJ2-3; clone_size: few; v_call: TRBV4-1; cdr3_aa: CASSQVGVPTDTQYF; cdr3_nt: TGCGCCAGCAGCCAAGTTGGGGTACCCACAGATACGCAGTATTTT
d_call: TRBD2; j_call: TRBJ2-1; clone_size: -; v_call: TRBV20-1; cdr3_aa: CSAAAGGNEQFF; cdr3_nt: TGCAGTGCTGCGGCGGGGGGCAATGAGCAGTTCTTC
d_call: -; j_call: TRBJ2-1; clone_size: many; v_call: TRBV5-5; cdr3_aa: CASSLERYEQFF; cdr3_nt: TGTGCCAGCAGCTTGGAGCGCTATGAGCAGTTCTTC
d_call: TRBD1; j_call: TRBJ2-2; clone_size: few; v_call: TRBV12-3/TRBV12-4; cdr3_aa: CASSWGQGVTPGELFF; cdr3_nt: TGTGCCAGCAGTTGGGGACAGGGGGTTACCCCCGGGGAGCTGTTTTTT